The 13 T cell receptor beta chains in this list originate from one sample, sequenced in a study of CD8+CD57+ T cells in acquired aplastic anemia. It was genomic DNA that served as the template for profiling TCR beta VDJ and CDR3. TCRdb recomputed calls from the reads with MiXCR, one row per CDR3 protein. The sample comprises 150,000 to 200,000 distinct CDR3 sequences, around 45% of which are singletons, and approximately 1% rests with the top ten. Sequencing used sorted CD4+, CD8+, or CD8+CD57+ T cells (not recorded which) from PBMCs. The receptors come from a human donor in good health.

The V call is TRBV10-3, the J call TRBJ1-2, with D hard to call. The CDR3 covers 13 residues. Trimming left V 3 bases short and J 4 bases short, with 9 bases between. Germline CDR1 ENHRY, CDR2 SYGVKD. CDR3 region: CAISDDVGYGYTF. The CDR3 region has the DNA TGTGCCATCAGTGATGACGTAGGCTATGGCTACACCTTC.

This chain connects TRBV7-9 to TRBJ2-5; possibly TRBD1 for D (5 bases). The germline gives CDR1 SEHNR, CDR2 FQNEAQ (reference sequence). Trimming took 5 bases from V and 1 from J, leaving 11 bases between them. CDR3 length: 14 amino acids. DNA of the CDR3: TGTGCCAGCAGCCTCGGCAGGGTCCAAGAGACCCAGTACTTC. This sequence encodes CASSLGRVQETQYF.

In regard to this clonotype: A much larger clone differs from this one at a single base, so this may be a read error. This is likely a read error, given that the CDR3 carries no conserved phenylalanine or tryptophan at its end. The V and J genes are TRBV12-3 or TRBV12-4 and TRBJ2-2; D is uncertain. CDR3 size: 14 residues. Trimming pared 4 bases from V and 2 bases from J, leaving 8 bases between. CDR3 sequence: CASSSTVNTGELFL. The CDR3 DNA is TGTGCCAGCAGTTCTACAGTCAACACCGGGGAGCTGTTTCTT.

This clonotype was seen at least ten times. This rearrangement joins TRBV2 to TRBJ1-1; D call uncertain. V was clipped by 8 bases and J by 5 bases, with 18 bases between them. Germline V gene sequence: CDR1 SNHLY, CDR2 FYNNEI. The CDR3 has 14 residues. The CDR3 sequence: CASSRFGGRTEAFF. DNA of the CDR3: TGTGCCAGCTCGCGTTTCGGTGGTAGGACTGAAGCTTTCTTT.

The chain employs TRBV7-8 and TRBJ2-2, with D hard to call. Germline-derived CDR1 and CDR2 are SGHVS and FQNEAQ. The CDR3 is made up of 13 amino acids. The ends were cut back, 6 bases at V and 6 bases at J, with 11 bases in the middle. The CDR3 DNA reads as TGTGCCAGCAGTGCTTCGAGCCCCGGGGAGCTGTTTTTT. It translates to CASSASSPGELFF.

This clonotype has a count of ten or more. V is TRBV2 and J is TRBJ2-4, with a tentative D call TRBD1 (6 bases). This CDR3 is 13 amino acids long. The V gene lost 7 bases and the J gene lost 6 bases, with 13 bases spanning the gap. CDR1 SNHLY and CDR2 FYNNEI come from the germline V gene. The CDR3, as DNA: TGTGCCAGCAATAACAGGGTGGGAAACATTCAGTACTTC. Translation gives CASNNRVGNIQYF.

This clonotype was picked up many times. The DNA for the CDR3 is TGTGCCAGCAGCCCCCGACCTAACACTGAAGCTTTCTTT. It codes for CASSPRPNTEAFF. This chain links TRBV7-3 with TRBJ1-1, with D uncertain. The V end was cut by 5 bases, the J end by 2 bases, with 9 bases between. The CDR3 contains 13 residues. The germline gives CDR1 SGHTA, CDR2 FQGTGA.

As for this clonotype: This sequence may be a read error, since a much larger clone differs from it by one base. The chain employs TRBV5-5 and TRBJ2-1; D is undetermined. The V end was cut by 3 bases, the J end by 10 bases, with 14 bases between. The germline V gene has CDR1 SGHKS and CDR2 YYEKEE (reference sequence). The CDR3 consists of 13 residues. In DNA form, the CDR3 reads TGTGCCAGCAGCTCGGTCCTTCGGCCCGAGCAGTTCTTC. Translated, it gives CASSSVLRPEQFF.

The rearrangement joins TRBV20-1 to TRBJ2-3; the D gene is possibly TRBD2 (6 bases). Germline CDR1 is DFQATT and CDR2 is SNEGSKA (reference sequence). The CDR3 contains 12 residues. Trimming removed 6 bases at V and 5 bases at J, with 12 bases between. CDR3 amino acids: CSAKRSGDTQYF. Written as DNA, the CDR3 is TGCAGTGCGAAACGTAGCGGAGATACGCAGTATTTT.

At least ten counts were recorded for this clonotype. This chain joins TRBV2 and TRBJ2-7; 10 positions match TRBD2. Germline CDR1 and CDR2: SNHLY and FYNNEI. The CDR3 has 15 residues. Unmatched junction bases numbered 7, after V lost 6 bases and J lost 2 bases. The CDR3 loop is CASRQGLAVTYEQYF. As DNA, the CDR3 is TGTGCCAGCAGACAAGGACTAGCGGTTACCTACGAGCAGTACTTC.

The genes are TRBV25-1 and TRBJ1-6; 8 bases align to TRBD1. Germline-derived CDR1 and CDR2 are MGHDK and SYGVNS. The CDR3 runs 16 residues. V trimming: 8 bases; J trimming: 7 bases; junction bases outside the gene matches: 13. The CDR3 nucleotides are TGTGCCAGCCAAGGTCCGGGGACAGGAGGCAATTCACCCCTCCACTTT. It specifies CASQGPGTGGNSPLHF.

Note on this clonotype: Given a much more abundant clone one base away, this may be a read error. Written as DNA, the CDR3 is TGTGCCAGCGGCTGGGACAGGTCGGAGCCCCAGCATTTT. It is translated as CASGWDRSEPQHF. This sequence joins TRBV5-4 and TRBJ1-5; the match to TRBD1 covers 8 bases. Germline V lookup: CDR1 SGHNT, CDR2 YYREEE (reference sequence). The CDR3 totals 13 residues. The J segment lost 8 bases and the V segment lost 7 bases, leaving 8 bases of the junction unmatched.

V gene TRBV10-3 combines with J gene TRBJ1-2; 9 nucleotides match TRBD1. Germline CDR1 reads ENHRY; CDR2 reads SYGVKD. V dropped 6 bases and J dropped 8; count of bases not matched to a gene: 10. CDR3 length: 14 amino acids. DNA for the CDR3: TGTGCCATCAGCTTAGGGGACAGGGAAGCGGGCTACACCTTC. It codes for CAISLGDREAGYTF.